A single T cell receptor beta chain is shown here with its context. This clone was observed a single time. Its specific antigen is unknown. Gene designations and germline sequences in this entry are those of the mouse. The read falls 1 residue short of the CDR3 end, and the missing part is taken from the germline J gene. This specimen comes from a study of tissue T cells after allogeneic stem cell transplantation (dated by TCRdb to between 2022 and 2023). For the wider study: Using research autopsies of patients with and without GVHD, plus mouse models of GVHD, the study profiled TCR beta repertoires across many tissues. The human part of the study was a prospective observational study with no blinding and no randomization. Study-wide findings and limitations: Within patients, how anatomically similar the tissues were was a key factor in shaping TCR repertoire composition, regardless of disease or transplant status. Which tissue TCRs were alloreactive or antigen-specific was not determined in the study, and some clones might have been persisting host cells. In both patients and mice, T cells from blood and spleen picked up only a limited part of the TCR repertoire that was detected in tissues. Not many T cell clones showed up in more than one patient, yet clustering based on motifs uncovered repertoire signatures that were shared across patients in a tissue-specific way. The patient cohort was small and varied clinically, and sampling depth was recognized as a limitation.

The meaning of the sample's time point label: mouse harvest day 7 after allogeneic transplant. Each mouse graft consisted of 10^7 T-cell-depleted bone marrow cells plus 10^6 splenic CD5+ T cells and was given by tail vein injection. Mouse GVHD was modeled in a major MHC-mismatch B6 (H2b) into BALB/c (H2d) model, with tissues profiled at day 7 or 14. On day 7 or 14 post-transplant, mouse tissues and retro-orbital blood were harvested with separate sterile tools for each animal, and livers were flushed before harvest. Before genomic DNA was isolated with the DNeasy Blood & Tissue Kit, mouse tissues were minced with razor blades in buffered saline. The library was built by means of the immunoSEQ multiplex PCR assay. TCRbeta CDR3 sequencing was performed at survey depth by Adaptive Biotechnologies, and CDR3 sequences, V/J genes, productive frequency and template counts were reported. Amplification of TCR beta CDR3 regions started from genomic DNA instead of RNA. In the authors' own workflow: Jensen-Shannon divergence was used to quantify pairwise repertoire overlap between tissues, with a value of 1 indicating complete divergence and a value of 0 indicating identical repertoires. Tissues were clustered by single-linkage agglomerative hierarchical clustering of pairwise JSD values, and the clustering results were displayed as dendrograms. GLIPH2 was run on all patient samples with simulation_depth 1000, kmer_min_depth 3 and cdr3_length_cutoff 8, and groups with more than two unique CDR3s were retained. A standardized tissue-overlap score was generated by extrapolating Jaccard GLIPH-group overlap across patients to a standard repertoire size of 1000 clones. Linear mixed-effect models, with tissue included as a fixed effect and individual included as a random effect, were used to assess associations of diversity with clinical or experimental variables. TCRdb carries this immuneACCESS record with in-frame sequences only. Its versions omit some clonotypes, under half of them owing to an unresolved V gene in the studies checked, with the rest unexplained. Clone size and V and J calls were adopted from that table, with D and trimming inferred from the DNA. A total of around 7,500 clones appear in this sample, 40% to 55% of them only once. The ten largest clones represent around 4.2% of the sample.

The germline V gene (reference sequence) provides CDR1 SNHLY and CDR2 FYNGKV. The CDR3 runs 15 amino acids, cysteine and phenylalanine included. Part of the CDR3 DNA is given, 42 bases translated from base 1. Germline trimming: 8 bases from V, 3 bases from J; junction bases outside gene matches: 7. The chain uses TRBV3 and TRBJ2-5, and TRBD1 aligns with 11 junction nucleotides. This TCR was sampled from a female BALB/c mouse given C57BL/6 T cells with graft-versus-host disease after an allogeneic hematopoietic cell transplant. Material: gut tissue. The CDR3 here reads CASARTGGSQDTQYF. The sequenced CDR3 bases are TGTGCCAGCGCTAGGACAGGGGGCAGTCAAGACACCCAGTAC.